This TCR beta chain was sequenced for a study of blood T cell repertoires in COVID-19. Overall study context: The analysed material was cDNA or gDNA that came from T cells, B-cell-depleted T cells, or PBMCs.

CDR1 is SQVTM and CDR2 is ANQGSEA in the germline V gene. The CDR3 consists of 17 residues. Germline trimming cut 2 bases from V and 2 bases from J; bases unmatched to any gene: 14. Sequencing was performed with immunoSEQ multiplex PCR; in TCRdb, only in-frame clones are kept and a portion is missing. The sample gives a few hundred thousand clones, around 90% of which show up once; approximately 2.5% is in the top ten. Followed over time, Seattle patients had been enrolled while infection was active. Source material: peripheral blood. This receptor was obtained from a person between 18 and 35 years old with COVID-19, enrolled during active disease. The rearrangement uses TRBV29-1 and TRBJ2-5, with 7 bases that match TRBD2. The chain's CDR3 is CSVERNHYSGPQETQYF. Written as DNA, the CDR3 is TGCAGCGTTGAACGTAACCACTATAGCGGGCCTCAAGAGACCCAGTACTTC.